This T cell receptor (beta chain) comes out of a study of cytomegalovirus exposure and HLA in healthy donors. Trimming cost V 5 bases and J 0 bases; bases outside gene matches: 10. Germline V CDR1 and CDR2: LNHDA, SQIVND (reference sequence). CDR3 size: 17 residues. PCR was performed using 60 Vbeta and 13 Jbeta primers. The table came from immunoSEQ multiplex PCR; TCRdb's copy has only in-frame clones and leaves some out. The sample shows roughly 120,000 clones, roughly three quarters of them seen only once. The J gene is TRBJ1-5, the V gene TRBV19, with 7 bases lining up with TRBD1. The sequenced sample was PBMCs. This receptor was obtained from a woman between 18 and 29 years old in good health and CMV-seropositive. In DNA form, the CDR3 reads TGTGCCAGTAGTTTCCGGGACAGCCTCTATAGCAATCAGCCCCAGCATTTT. Protein: CASSFRDSLYSNQPQHF.